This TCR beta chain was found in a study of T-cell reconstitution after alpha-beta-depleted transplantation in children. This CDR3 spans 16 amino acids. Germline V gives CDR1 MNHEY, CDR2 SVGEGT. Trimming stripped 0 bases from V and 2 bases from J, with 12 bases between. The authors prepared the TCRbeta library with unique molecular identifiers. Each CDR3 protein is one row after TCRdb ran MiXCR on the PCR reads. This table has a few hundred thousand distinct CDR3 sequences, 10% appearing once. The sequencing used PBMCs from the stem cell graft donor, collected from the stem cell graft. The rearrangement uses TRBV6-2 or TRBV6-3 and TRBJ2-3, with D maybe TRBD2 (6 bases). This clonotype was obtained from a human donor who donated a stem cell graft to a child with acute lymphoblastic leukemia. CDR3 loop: CASSYSTSGSTDTQYF. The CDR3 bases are TGTGCCAGCAGTTACTCGACCAGCGGGTCCACAGATACGCAGTATTTT.